This T cell receptor (beta chain) was identified during a study of blood T cells in healthy people across ages. Findings of the study overall: Compared with aged donors, long-lived donors showed fewer expanded clones, suggesting selection. With unsorted PBMCs, a conclusive comparison of naive versus antigen-experienced cells was not possible. Estimates of total diversity, which came from one million sequenced T cells, were considered to be underestimates.

In germline, CDR1 is MNHNY, CDR2 SVGAGI (reference sequence). The V gene end was trimmed by 6 bases and the J gene end by 2 bases; junction bases not matched to a gene: 3. This CDR3 is 15 amino acids long. Alongside a J-beta primer mix, a sample-barcoded 5' primer served in a second PCR lasting roughly 6 to 11 cycles. The template-switch adaptor, which had 12 random nucleotides, put a tag on each cDNA molecule. TCRdb redid the calling of the 5' RACE reads with MiXCR, one entry per CDR3 protein. The sample comprises 590,000 or so distinct CDR3 sequences, around 31% of which are singletons, and approximately 14% rests with the top ten. The table lists this clonotype with a few counts. Its matching antigen is unknown.

The chain joins TRBV6-6 to TRBJ2-5; TRBD2 agrees at 13 bases. Material for sequencing was blood. The receptor was isolated from a woman aged 80 or over in good health. CDR3 amino acids: CASRILAGGQETQYF. The CDR3 nucleotides read TGTGCCAGCAGAATACTAGCGGGGGGGCAAGAGACCCAGTACTTC.